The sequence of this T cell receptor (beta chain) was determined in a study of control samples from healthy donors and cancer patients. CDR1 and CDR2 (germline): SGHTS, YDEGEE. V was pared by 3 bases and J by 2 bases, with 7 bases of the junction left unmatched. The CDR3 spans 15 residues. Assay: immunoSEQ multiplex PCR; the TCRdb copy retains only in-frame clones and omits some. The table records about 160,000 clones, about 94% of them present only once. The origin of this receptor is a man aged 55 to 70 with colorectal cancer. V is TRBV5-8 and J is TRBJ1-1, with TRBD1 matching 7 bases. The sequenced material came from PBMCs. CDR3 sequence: CASSWTGIENTEAFF. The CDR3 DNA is TGTGCCAGCAGCTGGACAGGTATCGAAAACACTGAAGCTTTCTTT.